The next 22 T cell receptor beta chains were all read from a single sample in a study of blood T cell repertoires in COVID-19. The table came from immunoSEQ multiplex PCR; TCRdb's copy has only in-frame clones and leaves some out. Among about 69,000 clones listed, about 81% were seen once. The sequenced material came from peripheral blood. The receptor source for this set is a human donor in a cohort sampled during active COVID-19.

The chain carries TRBV18 and TRBJ2-3, with 9 bases that match TRBD2. The CDR3 runs 16 residues. Trimming at V came to 0 bases and at J to 2 bases, leaving 3 bases not matched to a gene. CDR1 is KGHSH and CDR2 is LQKENI in the germline V gene. The CDR3 sequence: CASSPPAGGFTDTQYF. The CDR3 DNA follows: TGTGCCAGCTCACCACCCGCGGGGGGGTTCACAGATACGCAGTATTTT.

V gene TRBV5-1 combines with J gene TRBJ2-1, with TRBD1 matching 9 bases. V dropped 3 bases and J dropped 7; count of bases not matched to a gene: 5. Germline values: CDR1 SGHRS, CDR2 YFSETQ. This CDR3 has 14 residues. The CDR3 here is CASSSGTGLNEQFF. For the CDR3, the DNA is TGCGCCAGCAGCTCCGGGACAGGGTTGAATGAGCAGTTCTTC. Looking up the rest from reference TRBV5-1 and TRBJ2-1 gives the full variable domain: KAGVTQTPRYLIKTRGQQVTLSCSPISGHRSVSWYQQTPGQGLQFLFEYFSETQRNKGNFPGRFSGRQFSNSRSEMNVSTLELGDSALYLCASSSGTGLNEQFFGPGTRLTVL.

The chain carries TRBV5-1 and TRBJ2-5; 8 bases map to TRBD1. CDR3 size: 15 residues. Trimming at V came to 2 bases and at J to 3 bases, leaving 6 bases not matched to a gene. The V gene's germline CDR1 is SGHRS and CDR2 YFSETQ. The DNA of the CDR3 is TGCGCCAGCAGCTTATCAGGGGGCTCTGAAGAGACCCAGTACTTC. Its translation is CASSLSGGSEETQYF.

This chain uses TRBV7-2 with TRBJ2-7; 14 positions match TRBD2. The length of the CDR3 is 19 residues. The junction had 12 bases not matched to a gene; V was cut back by 2 bases and J by 3 bases. Germline V gene lookup returns CDR1 SGHTA and CDR2 FQGNSA. DNA of the CDR3: TGTGCCAGCAGCTTAAGGCCCAGACTAGCGGGGGGGCGAGTCTACGAGCAGTACTTC. The encoded protein is CASSLRPRLAGGRVYEQYF.

The DNA of the CDR3 is TGTGCCTGGAGCCAGGTAGCGGGGGGATCCACAGATACGCAGTATTTT. Amino acids: CAWSQVAGGSTDTQYF. V and J are TRBV30 and TRBJ2-3, with TRBD2 matching over 10 bases. Germline V gene lookup returns CDR1 GTSNPN and CDR2 SVGIG (reference sequence). Germline trimming cut 3 bases from V and 2 bases from J; bases unmatched to any gene: 8. The CDR3 runs to 16 residues.

CDR3 in DNA: TGCGCCAGCAGCCTTGTTGTAGGGCAGGGTTATGGCTACACCTTC. Amino acid sequence: CASSLVVGQGYGYTF. The chain has TRBV4-1 and TRBJ1-2, with D perhaps matching TRBD1 (5 bases). The germline CDR1 and CDR2 sequences are MGHRA and YSYEKL. V was trimmed by 4 bases and J by 5 bases, leaving 17 bases between them. This CDR3 contains 15 residues.

This chain uses TRBV7-9 with TRBJ2-2; 7 bases line up with TRBD2. Trimming took 2 bases from V and 5 from J; bases not matched to a gene: 8. This CDR3 contains 16 residues. Germline V lookup: CDR1 SEHNR, CDR2 FQNEAQ (reference sequence). The CDR3 here is CASSLSYRTRTGELFF. In nucleotides, the CDR3 is TGTGCCAGCAGCTTATCCTACCGGACTAGAACCGGGGAGCTGTTTTTT.

J is TRBJ1-5 and V is TRBV6-1; TRBD1 might be the D (6 bases). Germline CDR1 MNHNS, CDR2 SASEGT. Between the trimmed V and J ends, which lost 5 bases and 0 bases, there was a span of 11 bases. The CDR3 has 15 residues. Here the CDR3 reads CASSSGQYSNQPQHF. The CDR3 nucleotides read TGTGCCAGCAGTTCAGGACAGTATAGCAATCAGCCCCAGCATTTT.

This clone was counted between two and nine times. The chain joins TRBV5-1 to TRBJ1-1; D gene unclear. In germline, CDR1 is SGHRS, CDR2 YFSETQ. The CDR3 runs to 17 residues. V shed 0 bases and J shed 0 bases, with 15 bases lying between them. CDR3 in amino acids: CASSLGGGPGMNTEAFF. The CDR3 DNA follows: TGCGCCAGCAGCTTGGGGGGAGGGCCGGGGATGAACACTGAAGCTTTCTTT.

The chain carries TRBV4-1 and TRBJ2-7; D ambiguous. CDR3 length: 13 residues. V lost 1 base, J lost 1 base, and 5 bases lay in between. CDR1 MGHRA and CDR2 YSYEKL come from the germline V gene. The CDR3 protein is CASSQGVSYEQYF. Here the CDR3 DNA reads TGCGCCAGCAGCCAAGGAGTGTCCTACGAGCAGTACTTC.

The rearrangement uses TRBV30 and TRBJ1-6; tentative D call: TRBD1 (6 bases). Trimming took 3 bases from V and 10 from J, leaving 16 bases between them. This CDR3 is 14 amino acids long. Germline lookup yields CDR1 GTSNPN and CDR2 SVGIG (reference sequence). The CDR3, as DNA: TGTGCCTGGAGGGGGGGGCGGCAGGCGTCACCCCTCCACTTT. As protein: CAWRGGRQASPLHF.

This sequence joins TRBV2 and TRBJ1-5, with D possibly being TRBD1 (6 bases). The CDR3 loop spans 15 amino acids. V was shortened by 6 bases and J by 4 bases, with 16 bases between the two germline ends. From germline, CDR1 is SNHLY and CDR2 FYNNEI. The CDR3 sequence is CASSGATGVNQPQHF. The CDR3 DNA reads TGTGCCAGCAGCGGAGCGACAGGCGTAAATCAGCCCCAGCATTTT.

This clone was detected many times. The chain joins TRBV6-5 to TRBJ2-7, with a weak D call TRBD1 (5 bases). Germline V gene data show CDR1 as MNHEY and CDR2 as SVGAGI. V was trimmed by 9 bases and J by 1 base, leaving 16 bases between them. The CDR3 contains 14 residues. The CDR3: CASRLRQLSYEQYF. The CDR3 coding sequence is TGTGCCAGTAGGCTGAGACAGCTTTCCTACGAGCAGTACTTC.

The genes are TRBV6-6 and TRBJ2-4; 7 bases are a match to TRBD1. Germline trimming cut 4 bases from V and 6 bases from J; bases unmatched to any gene: 9. The CDR3 is 15 amino acids. In germline, CDR1 is MNHNY, CDR2 SVGAGI (reference sequence). CDR3 sequence (DNA): TGTGCCAGCAGTTTCGAGGGACAGCCCGTAAACATTCAGTACTTC. Protein product: CASSFEGQPVNIQYF.

The chain combines TRBV15 with TRBJ1-5; D is uncertain. The germline V gene has CDR1 LNHNV and CDR2 YYDKDF (reference sequence). The length of the CDR3 is 15 residues. The V gene lost 0 bases and the J gene lost 2 bases, with 8 bases spanning the gap. The CDR3 DNA sequence: TGTGCCACCAGCAGAGATAGACAAGGCAATCAGCCCCAGCATTTT. This sequence encodes CATSRDRQGNQPQHF.

The CDR3 DNA is TGCAGCGGAGAGGGCTATGGGAACATTCAGTACTTC. Its protein is CSGEGYGNIQYF. The chain carries TRBV29-1 and TRBJ2-4, with a weak D call TRBD2 (5 bases). Deletions cut 7 bases from V and 7 bases from J, with 14 bases between. CDR1 is SQVTM, CDR2 ANQGSEA, per germline. This CDR3 has 12 residues.

The rearrangement joins TRBV5-6 to TRBJ2-2, with 9 bases fitting TRBD1. Germline CDR1 and CDR2: SGHDT and YYEEEE. Trimming at V came to 4 bases and at J to 4 bases, leaving 8 bases not matched to a gene. The CDR3 is made up of 16 amino acids. CDR3 DNA: TGTGCCAGCAGCCCGGGGACAGGGCGGGGCACCGGGGAGCTGTTTTTT. Translating gives CASSPGTGRGTGELFF.

J is TRBJ1-1 and V is TRBV7-3; D not certain. The V gene's germline CDR1 is SGHTA and CDR2 FQGTGA. The length of the CDR3 is 13 residues. The V end was cut by 3 bases, the J end by 3 bases, with 8 bases between. The CDR3 DNA reads TGTGCCAGCAGCTTGGACTGGGACACTGAAGCTTTCTTT. It encodes CASSLDWDTEAFF.

The chain uses TRBV5-1 and TRBJ1-4, with D possibly matching TRBD1 (6 bases). The CDR3 loop spans 13 amino acids. Looked up from germline, CDR1 is SGHRS and CDR2 is YFSETQ. V lost 7 bases, J lost 14 bases, and 21 bases lay in between. CDR3 in amino acids: CASGSDGGASLFF. CDR3 bases: TGCGCCAGCGGCTCCGATGGGGGGGCAAGTCTGTTTTTT.

This CDR3 reads CSALTQPWTEAFF. CDR3 nucleotides: TGCAGCGCCTTGACTCAACCGTGGACTGAAGCTTTCTTT. The J gene is TRBJ1-1, the V gene TRBV29-1; D gene uncertain. Germline V gene data show CDR1 as SQVTM and CDR2 as ANQGSEA. The V end lost 7 bases, the J end lost 5 bases, and 17 bases lay between the germline ends. The CDR3 covers 13 residues.

The chain joins TRBV11-3 to TRBJ2-2; no firm D call. The V end was cut by 5 bases, the J end by 1 base, with 14 bases between. CDR3 size: 16 residues. From germline, CDR1 is SGHNT and CDR2 YENEEA. CDR3 in amino acids: CASSPRVERNTGELFF. The DNA of the CDR3 is TGTGCCAGCAGCCCCCGGGTAGAGAGGAACACCGGGGAGCTGTTTTTT.

The chain joins TRBV5-1 to TRBJ1-2, with TRBD1 matching over 8 bases. Germline V gene lookup returns CDR1 SGHRS and CDR2 YFSETQ. With V trimmed by 1 base and J by 4 bases, 3 bases remained unmatched. This CDR3 spans 14 amino acids. CDR3 protein: CASSLSGGLYGYTF. The CDR3 DNA reads as TGCGCCAGCAGCTTGTCAGGGGGCCTCTATGGCTACACCTTC.